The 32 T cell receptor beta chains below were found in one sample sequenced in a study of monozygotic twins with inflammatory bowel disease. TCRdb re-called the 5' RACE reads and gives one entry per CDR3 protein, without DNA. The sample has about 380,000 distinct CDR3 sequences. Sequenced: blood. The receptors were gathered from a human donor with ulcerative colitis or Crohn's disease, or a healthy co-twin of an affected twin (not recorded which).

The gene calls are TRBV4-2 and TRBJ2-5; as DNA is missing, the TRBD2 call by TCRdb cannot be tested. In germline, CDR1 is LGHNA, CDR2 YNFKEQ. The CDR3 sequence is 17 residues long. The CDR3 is CASSQDARVVSLQTQYF.

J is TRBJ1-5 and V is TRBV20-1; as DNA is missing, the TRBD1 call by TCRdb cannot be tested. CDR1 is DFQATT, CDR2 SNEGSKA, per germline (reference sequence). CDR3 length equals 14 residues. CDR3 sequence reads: CSATGQGAYQPQHF.

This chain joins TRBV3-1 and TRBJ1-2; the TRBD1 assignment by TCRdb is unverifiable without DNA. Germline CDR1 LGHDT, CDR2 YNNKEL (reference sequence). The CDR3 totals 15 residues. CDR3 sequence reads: CASSHEPTGGGGYTF.

The CDR3 reads CASSRDSQYEQYF. V and J are TRBV6-5 and TRBJ2-7; TCRdb picks TRBD1, but there is no DNA to check that call. Germline CDR1 MNHEY, CDR2 SVGAGI. The CDR3 is 13 amino acids.

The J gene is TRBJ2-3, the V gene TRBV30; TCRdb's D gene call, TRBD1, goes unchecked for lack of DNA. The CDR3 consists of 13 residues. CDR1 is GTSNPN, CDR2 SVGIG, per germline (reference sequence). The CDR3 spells CAWSLGGTDTQYF.

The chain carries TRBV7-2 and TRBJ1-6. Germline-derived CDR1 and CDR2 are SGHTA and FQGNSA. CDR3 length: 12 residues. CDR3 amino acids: CASSQTNSPLHF. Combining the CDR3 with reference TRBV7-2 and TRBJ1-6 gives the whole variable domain GAGVSQSPSNKVTEKGKDVELRCDPISGHTALYWYRQSLGQGLEFLIYFQGNSAPDKSGLPSDRFSAERTGGSVSTLTIQRTQQEDSAVYLCASSQTNSPLHFGNGTRLTVT.

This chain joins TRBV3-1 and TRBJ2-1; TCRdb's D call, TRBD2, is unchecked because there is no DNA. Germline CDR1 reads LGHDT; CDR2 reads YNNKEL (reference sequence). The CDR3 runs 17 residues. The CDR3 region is CASSQIGTRALYNEQFF.

The CDR3 protein is CASSVEGPGNTIYF. The chain combines TRBV9 with TRBJ1-3; TCRdb designates TRBD1, a call that cannot be tested without DNA. This CDR3 region has 14 residues. In germline, CDR1 is SGDLS, CDR2 YYNGEE.

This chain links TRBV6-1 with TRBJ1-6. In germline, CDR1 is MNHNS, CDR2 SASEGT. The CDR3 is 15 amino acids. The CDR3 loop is CASSQDRIYNSPLHF.

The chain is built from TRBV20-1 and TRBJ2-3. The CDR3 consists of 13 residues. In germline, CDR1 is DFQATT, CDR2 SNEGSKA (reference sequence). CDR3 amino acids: CSAPRGTTDTQYF.

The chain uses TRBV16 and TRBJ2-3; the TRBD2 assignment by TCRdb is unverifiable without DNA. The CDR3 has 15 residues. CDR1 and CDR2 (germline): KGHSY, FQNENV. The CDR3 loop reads CASSQTLADPDTQYF.

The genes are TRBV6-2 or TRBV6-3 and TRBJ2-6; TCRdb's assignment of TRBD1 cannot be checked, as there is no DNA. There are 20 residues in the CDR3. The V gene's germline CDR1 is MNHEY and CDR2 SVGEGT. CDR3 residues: CASTNRDISSWTWGANVLTF.

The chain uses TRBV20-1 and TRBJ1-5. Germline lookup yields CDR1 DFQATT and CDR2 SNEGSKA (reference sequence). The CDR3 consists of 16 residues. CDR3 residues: CSAHSYQSYSNQPQHF.

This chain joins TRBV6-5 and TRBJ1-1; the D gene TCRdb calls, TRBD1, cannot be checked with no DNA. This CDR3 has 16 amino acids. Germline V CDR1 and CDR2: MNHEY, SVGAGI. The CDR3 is CASSYSPGGRNTEAFF.

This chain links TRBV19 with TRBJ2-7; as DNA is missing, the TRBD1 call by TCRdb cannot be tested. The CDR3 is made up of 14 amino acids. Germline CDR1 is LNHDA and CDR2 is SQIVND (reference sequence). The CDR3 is CASSFSGTSYEQYF.

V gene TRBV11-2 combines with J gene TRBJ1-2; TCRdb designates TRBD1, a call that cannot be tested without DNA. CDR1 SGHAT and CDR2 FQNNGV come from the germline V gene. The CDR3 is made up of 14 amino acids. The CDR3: CASSLARGPHGYTF.

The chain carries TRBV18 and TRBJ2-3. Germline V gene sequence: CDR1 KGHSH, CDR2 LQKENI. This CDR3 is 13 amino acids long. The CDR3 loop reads CASSPGQTDTQYF.

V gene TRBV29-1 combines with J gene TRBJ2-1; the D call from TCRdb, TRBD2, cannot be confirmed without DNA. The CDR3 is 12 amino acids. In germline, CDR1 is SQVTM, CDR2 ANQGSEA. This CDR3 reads CSVKQEGREQFF.

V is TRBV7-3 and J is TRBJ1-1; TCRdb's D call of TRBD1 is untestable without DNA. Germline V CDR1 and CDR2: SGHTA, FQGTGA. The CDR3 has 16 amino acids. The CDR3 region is CASSLNLAGAGTEAFF.

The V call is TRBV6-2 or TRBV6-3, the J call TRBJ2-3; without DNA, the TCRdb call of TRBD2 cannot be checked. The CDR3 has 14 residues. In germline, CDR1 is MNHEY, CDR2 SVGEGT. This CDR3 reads CASRPSGRTDTQYF.

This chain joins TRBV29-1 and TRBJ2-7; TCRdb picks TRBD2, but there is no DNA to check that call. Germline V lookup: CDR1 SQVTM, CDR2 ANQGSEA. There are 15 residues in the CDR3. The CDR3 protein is CSGRLQRGIRYEQYF.

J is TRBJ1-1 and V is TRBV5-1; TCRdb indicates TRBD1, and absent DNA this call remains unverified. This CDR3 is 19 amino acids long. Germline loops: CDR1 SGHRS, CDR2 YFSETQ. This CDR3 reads CASSLKPTGTPQLNTEAFF.

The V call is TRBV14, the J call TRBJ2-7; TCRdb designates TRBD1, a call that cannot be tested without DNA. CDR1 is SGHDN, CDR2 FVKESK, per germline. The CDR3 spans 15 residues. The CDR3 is CASSPAGTGRNEQYF.

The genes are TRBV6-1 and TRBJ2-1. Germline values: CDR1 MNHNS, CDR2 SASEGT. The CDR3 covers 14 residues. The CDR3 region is CASSETWPYNEQFF.

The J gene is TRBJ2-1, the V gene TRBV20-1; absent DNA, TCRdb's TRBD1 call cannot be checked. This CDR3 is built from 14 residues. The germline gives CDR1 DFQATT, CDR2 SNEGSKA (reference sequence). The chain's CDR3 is CSPTRGGAIFEQFF.

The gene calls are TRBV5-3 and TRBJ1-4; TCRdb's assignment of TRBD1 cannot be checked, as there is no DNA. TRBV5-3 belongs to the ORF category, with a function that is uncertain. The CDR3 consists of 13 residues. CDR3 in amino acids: CARAARANEKLFF.

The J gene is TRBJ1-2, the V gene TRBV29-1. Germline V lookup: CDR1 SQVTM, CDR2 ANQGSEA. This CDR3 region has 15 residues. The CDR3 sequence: CSVEGSRAQGNGYTF.

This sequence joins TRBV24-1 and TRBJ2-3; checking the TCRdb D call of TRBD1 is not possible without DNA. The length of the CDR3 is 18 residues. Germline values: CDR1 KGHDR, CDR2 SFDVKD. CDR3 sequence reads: CATSGVRDTDTSTDTQYF.

CDR3 protein: CASSLRWGDLNTGELFF. The chain uses TRBV12-3 or TRBV12-4 and TRBJ2-2; there is no DNA to check the TCRdb D call of TRBD2. The CDR3 sequence is 17 residues long.

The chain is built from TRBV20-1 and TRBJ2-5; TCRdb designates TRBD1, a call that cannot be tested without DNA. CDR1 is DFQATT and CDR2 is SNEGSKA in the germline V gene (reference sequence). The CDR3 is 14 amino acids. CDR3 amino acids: CSARDRVGRETQYF.

The chain's CDR3 is CSVATGGTTYEQYF. This chain connects TRBV29-1 to TRBJ2-7; TCRdb selects TRBD1, and the lack of DNA leaves this call unchecked. The CDR3 is 14 amino acids. CDR1 is SQVTM, CDR2 ANQGSEA, per germline.

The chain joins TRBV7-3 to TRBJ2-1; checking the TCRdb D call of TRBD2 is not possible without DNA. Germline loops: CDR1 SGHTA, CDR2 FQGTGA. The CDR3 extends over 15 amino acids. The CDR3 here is CASSYSGGENNEQFF.